Listed here are 22 T cell receptor beta chains from one sample, sequenced in a study of T cell changes during pregnancy in multiple sclerosis. Clones were sequenced by immunoSEQ multiplex PCR, and TCRdb holds only the in-frame ones, with some missing. The sample records under 35,000 clones, 89% being singletons. This specimen was CD8+ T cells from peripheral blood mononuclear cells, taken in the second trimester of pregnancy. The receptors shown here come from a female donor with multiple sclerosis, enrolled in a pregnancy study.

The chain carries TRBV5-7 and TRBJ2-1, with 7 positions matching TRBD2. TRBV5-7 counts as an open reading frame of uncertain function. The CDR3 is 12 amino acids. V was pared by 4 bases and J by 7 bases, with 2 bases of the junction left unmatched. CDR3 coding DNA: TGTGCCAGCAGCGGACTAGAAAATGAGCAGTTCTTC. This sequence encodes CASSGLENEQFF.

The V gene is TRBV7-8, the J gene TRBJ2-7; TRBD1 aligns across 7 bases. CDR3 length: 15 amino acids. The junction had 8 bases not matched to a gene; V was cut back by 3 bases and J by 3 bases. The germline V gene encodes CDR1 SGHVS and CDR2 FQNEAQ. This chain's CDR3 is CASSFDRALIYEQYF. CDR3 sequence (DNA): TGTGCCAGCAGCTTCGACAGGGCCCTGATCTACGAGCAGTACTTC.

V is TRBV7-9 and J is TRBJ1-5; no definite D call. CDR3 length: 13 amino acids. V lost 5 bases to trimming and J lost 8 bases, with 13 bases between them. Germline loops: CDR1 SEHNR, CDR2 FQNEAQ (reference sequence). CDR3 protein: CASSQDAAEPQHF. The CDR3 bases are TGTGCCAGCAGCCAGGACGCAGCGGAGCCCCAGCATTTT.

V gene TRBV6-1 combines with J gene TRBJ2-5, with 7 bases identical to TRBD1. CDR3 length equals 15 residues. The V and J ends lost 7 bases and 4 bases, in that order; junction bases with no gene match: 12. Germline CDR1 reads MNHNS; CDR2 reads SASEGT. CDR3 amino acids: CASTTADREGETQYF. The CDR3, as DNA: TGTGCCAGCACCACCGCTGACAGGGAAGGAGAGACCCAGTACTTC.

This rearrangement joins TRBV28 to TRBJ1-5; 7 bases are a match to TRBD1. Trimming removed 6 bases from V and 5 bases from J; junction bases left unmatched: 4. This CDR3 spans 13 amino acids. From germline, CDR1 is MDHEN and CDR2 SYDVKM. CDR3 nucleotide sequence: TGTGCCAGCAGGGACAGGTCGGATCAGCCCCAGCATTTT. It specifies CASRDRSDQPQHF.

The chain is built from TRBV28 and TRBJ1-2; the match to TRBD1 covers 7 bases. Looked up from germline, CDR1 is MDHEN and CDR2 is SYDVKM. CDR3 length: 14 residues. Trimming took 5 bases from V and 5 from J; bases not matched to a gene: 8. The CDR3 bases are TGTGCCAGCAGTCCAACAGGGGTGCGGTATGGCTACACCTTC. Its translation: CASSPTGVRYGYTF.

This chain joins TRBV10-3 and TRBJ1-1; D perhaps matches TRBD1 (6 bases). The V end was cut by 5 bases, the J end by 5 bases, with 12 bases between. Germline CDR1 is ENHRY and CDR2 is SYGVKD. The CDR3 extends over 13 amino acids. CDR3 protein: CAISPQGKTEAFF. The CDR3 DNA sequence: TGTGCCATCAGTCCACAGGGTAAGACTGAAGCTTTCTTT.

In this sample, this clone turned up once. The DNA of the CDR3 is TGTGCCAGCAGCTTGGTAGACAGAAGGAGCTCCTACGAGCAGTACTTC. Its protein product is CASSLVDRRSSYEQYF. The chain employs TRBV5-8 and TRBJ2-7; maybe TRBD1 (5 bases). CDR3 length equals 16 residues. The V gene's germline CDR1 is SGHTS and CDR2 YDEGEE. Trimming pared 0 bases from V and 0 bases from J, leaving 13 bases between.

The gene calls are TRBV6-4 and TRBJ2-3, with 11 bases matching TRBD2. J lost 4 bases, V lost 2 bases, and 5 bases had no gene match. CDR3 length equals 16 residues. The germline V gene encodes CDR1 MRHNA and CDR2 SNTAGT. CDR3 in DNA: TGTGCCAGCAGTGACGCGATAGCGGGAGGGCCAGATACGCAGTATTTT. It specifies CASSDAIAGGPDTQYF.

The rearrangement links TRBV4-3 to TRBJ1-5; no clear D gene. The CDR3 has 15 amino acids. V was clipped by 0 bases and J by 5 bases, with 11 bases between them. Germline CDR1 reads LGHNA; CDR2 reads YSLEER. CDR3 sequence: CASSQDRERYQPQHF. The CDR3 coding sequence is TGCGCCAGCAGCCAAGATCGGGAGCGATATCAGCCCCAGCATTTT.

The chain is built from TRBV19 and TRBJ1-1, with 9 positions matching TRBD1. The germline V gene has CDR1 LNHDA and CDR2 SQIVND (reference sequence). This CDR3 comprises 14 residues. V was pared by 6 bases and J by 4 bases, with 6 bases of the junction left unmatched. DNA of the CDR3: TGTGCCAGTAGCCAGACAGGGGGGGGCACTGAAGCTTTCTTT. Translation gives CASSQTGGGTEAFF.

The chain is built from TRBV7-8 and TRBJ2-3, with D possibly being TRBD2 (6 bases). Germline V gives CDR1 SGHVS, CDR2 FQNEAQ. Trimming removed 5 bases from V and 2 bases from J, with 17 bases in between. The CDR3 has 16 residues. The CDR3: CASSPREAGLTDTQYF. The CDR3 nucleotides are TGTGCCAGCAGCCCCAGGGAGGCAGGACTCACAGATACGCAGTATTTT.

The chain recombines TRBV14 with TRBJ2-6; 11 nucleotides agree with TRBD1. This CDR3 contains 18 residues. The V gene end was trimmed by 5 bases and the J gene end by 1 base; junction bases not matched to a gene: 7. Germline V CDR1 and CDR2: SGHDN, FVKESK. The CDR3 bases are TGTGCCAGCAGCGACTGGACAGGGGGCACATCTGGGGCCAACGTCCTGACTTTC. Protein product: CASSDWTGGTSGANVLTF.

The rearrangement uses TRBV5-1 and TRBJ2-2; 8 bases fit TRBD2. The J segment lost 6 bases and the V segment lost 4 bases, leaving 11 bases of the junction unmatched. The germline CDR1 and CDR2 sequences are SGHRS and YFSETQ. The CDR3 is 16 amino acids. DNA of the CDR3: TGCGCCAGCAGCCCCAATGGGGGACTAGTTGCCGGGGAGCTGTTTTTT. It encodes CASSPNGGLVAGELFF.

This clone was counted between two and nine times. The V call is TRBV7-9, the J call TRBJ2-5, with D possibly being TRBD2 (5 bases). CDR1 and CDR2 from the germline V gene are SEHNR and FQNEAQ (reference sequence). This CDR3 is built from 13 residues. V lost 5 bases and J lost 0, with 7 bases in between. The CDR3 bases are TGTGCCAGCAGCGTGGACTACCAAGAGACCCAGTACTTC. Its protein product is CASSVDYQETQYF.

This chain joins TRBV5-6 and TRBJ1-1; D unresolved. CDR3 length equals 15 residues. Germline V lookup: CDR1 SGHDT, CDR2 YYEEEE. Trimming stripped 0 bases from V and 2 bases from J, with 11 bases between. In DNA form, the CDR3 reads TGTGCCAGCAGCTTGGCGGTAGGCGGTAACACTGAAGCTTTCTTT. Encoded protein: CASSLAVGGNTEAFF.

Worth noting for this clone: It may be a read error: a sequence one base away is much more abundant. The chain combines TRBV28 with TRBJ2-7; TRBD2 matches at 13 bases. Germline assignment: CDR1 MDHEN and CDR2 SYDVKM. The CDR3 runs 18 residues. CDR3 sequence: CASTLGTSGNFVFYEQHF. DNA of the CDR3: TGTGCCAGCACCCTAGGGACTAGCGGGAACTTCGTCTTCTACGAGCAGCACTTC.

The gene calls are TRBV9 and TRBJ2-7, with D perhaps matching TRBD2 (5 bases). V was pared by 3 bases and J by 0 bases, with 10 bases between. Germline loops: CDR1 SGDLS, CDR2 YYNGEE. CDR3 length equals 14 residues. CDR3 coding DNA: TGTGCCAGCAGCGGGACTGACACCTCCTACGAGCAGTACTTC. Its protein is CASSGTDTSYEQYF.

The CDR3 DNA follows: TGCAGCGCACTGGGGCTCGACGGAACTTACTACGAGCAGTACTTC. It encodes CSALGLDGTYYEQYF. This chain links TRBV29-1 with TRBJ2-7, with a weak D call TRBD1 (5 bases). CDR3 length equals 15 residues. V was pared by 7 bases and J by 3 bases, with 22 bases between. Germline loops: CDR1 SQVTM, CDR2 ANQGSEA.

The chain has TRBV6-5 and TRBJ2-1; 10 nucleotides match TRBD2. With 0 bases clipped from V and 16 bases from J, the junction kept 6 bases outside the gene matches. The CDR3 covers 13 residues. Germline lookup yields CDR1 MNHEY and CDR2 SVGAGI. Here the CDR3 reads CASSYSKGTSEFF. The CDR3 nucleotides read TGTGCCAGCAGTTACTCGAAAGGGACTAGCGAATTCTTC.

The chain joins TRBV7-9 to TRBJ2-7; the match to TRBD2 covers 7 bases. V lost 5 bases to trimming and J lost 2 bases; unmatched junction nucleotides: 6. This CDR3 contains 14 residues. Looked up from germline, CDR1 is SEHNR and CDR2 is FQNEAQ (reference sequence). The CDR3 here is CASSQRDRTYEQYF. The CDR3 DNA reads TGTGCCAGCAGCCAGCGGGACCGAACCTACGAGCAGTACTTC. The complete variable domain, with remaining parts taken from reference TRBV7-9 and TRBJ2-7, reads DTGVSQNPRHKITKRGQNVTFRCDPISEHNRLYWYRQTLGQGPEFLTYFQNEAQLEKSRLLSDRFSAERPKGSFSTLEIQRTEQGDSAMYLCASSQRDRTYEQYFGPGTRLTVT.

The chain is built from TRBV9 and TRBJ2-7; 7 positions agree with TRBD1. Germline loops: CDR1 SGDLS, CDR2 YYNGEE. The CDR3 covers 14 residues. The ends lost 4 bases at V and 5 bases at J; junction bases unmatched: 9. The CDR3 DNA reads TGTGCCAGCAGCCCTCAGGACAGGCTCAACGAGCAGTACTTC. Encoded protein: CASSPQDRLNEQYF.